The present entry profiles one TCR beta chain with its context. Per the study methods: Estimates of nucleated cell counts were drawn from the amplification of reference gene primers. Sequenced by immunoSEQ multiplex PCR; TCRdb stores in-frame clones only, minus some. V and J calls and clone size are those listed in that table; D and trimming were worked out from the DNA. The data hold over 200,000 clones, with approximately 90% observed a single time. These data are taken from a study of blood T cell repertoires in COVID-19. For the study at large: Sources were T cells, B-cell-depleted T cells, or PBMCs; the material itself was cDNA or gDNA.

This CDR3 is built from 16 residues. The V gene end was trimmed by 5 bases and the J gene end by 0 bases; junction bases not matched to a gene: 7. Germline CDR1 reads MNHEY; CDR2 reads SMNVEV (reference sequence). Patients from Seattle were sampled longitudinally, starting during active infection. The sequenced material came from peripheral blood. The receptor was isolated from a man aged 55 to 69 with COVID-19, enrolled during active disease. The gene calls are TRBV27 and TRBJ2-3; 8 positions match TRBD2. DNA of the CDR3: TGTGCCAGCAGTCTAATACTAGCGGCTAGCACAGATACGCAGTATTTT. Translating it yields CASSLILAASTDTQYF.